Listed below are T cell receptor beta chains from one sample, sequenced in a study of CD8 T cells in ankylosing spondylitis. Using its own MiXCR run on the 5' RACE reads, TCRdb lists one record per CDR3 protein. The table has about 92,000 distinct CDR3 sequences, about 8.8% seen once. The specimen was blood, either unsorted or a sorted T cell fraction (not recorded which). The receptors shown here come from a male donor with ankylosing spondylitis or in good health (not recorded which). CDR3s include the opening cysteine and the closing phenylalanine or tryptophan. Each record gives: V gene, J gene, CDR3 protein.

>TRBV7-2|TRBJ2-5
CASSRGGNQETQYF
>TRBV28|TRBJ2-7
CASRSGHTSYEQYF
>TRBV10-3|TRBJ2-7
CAISNRDRDTYEQYF
>TRBV12-3/TRBV12-4|TRBJ2-7
CASMTQGFPYEQYF
>TRBV7-2|TRBJ1-5
CASSLASTNRPPQHF
>TRBV13|TRBJ2-5
CASSSPDRVASVQETQYF
>TRBV20-1|TRBJ2-5
CSATRTGSQETQYF
>TRBV5-1|TRBJ1-5
CASSLVQGRRSNQPQHF
>TRBV28|TRBJ2-5
CASSKRRGDRRQETQYF
>TRBV18|TRBJ2-3
CASSPFSGDFTDTQYF
>TRBV7-6|TRBJ2-2
CASSLVSNTGELFF
>TRBV12-3/TRBV12-4|TRBJ2-7
CASSAQGIEQYF
>TRBV20-1|TRBJ1-1
CSATSNWGASVEITEAFF
>TRBV7-2|TRBJ2-1
CASSLSQNSEQFF
>TRBV9|TRBJ2-3
CASSEEGGTSTDTQYF
>TRBV5-1|TRBJ1-1
CASRTGQGALLEAFF
>TRBV5-1|TRBJ2-3
CASSLAAGQGRTDTQYF
>TRBV24-1|TRBJ2-5
CATSDFGTGQETQYF
>TRBV6-6|TRBJ2-1
CASRSRWNEQFF
>TRBV12-3/TRBV12-4|TRBJ2-7
CASSLAGGTYEQYF
>TRBV12-3/TRBV12-4|TRBJ2-1
CASSQTGGGYNEQFF
>TRBV5-1|TRBJ2-1
CASSTARGGDNEQFF
>TRBV28|TRBJ1-2
CASDPNGRYGYTF
>TRBV20-1|TRBJ1-2
CSATRADGYTF
>TRBV20-1|TRBJ2-1
CSARTEASSYNEQFF
>TRBV7-2|TRBJ2-7
CASSLGRRRASGGLSYEQYF
>TRBV20-1|TRBJ2-7
CSARGSGGTYEQYF
>TRBV7-2|TRBJ1-2
CASSLAGTYGYTF
>TRBV7-9|TRBJ2-2
CASSLDLGGELFF
>TRBV7-2|TRBJ2-2
CASSFPGQGASGELFF
>TRBV19|TRBJ2-5
CASWDRLQETQYF
>TRBV3-1|TRBJ2-1
CASSQEGDLYNEQFF